The 27 T cell receptor beta chains presented below share a single source sample, sequenced in a study of shared clonotypes between healthy human individuals. The protocol was immunoSEQ multiplex PCR, while the TCRdb copy is restricted to in-frame clones and leaves out a portion. The table records about 2.4 million clones, around 90% of them present only once. Input material: naive CD4+ T cells sorted from blood. Noted subset: CD45RA+ positively selected. All receptors derive from a man younger than 30 in good health.

The CDR3, as DNA: TGTGCCTGGAGTGCAGGGGCTGCTAATGAAAAACTGTTTTTT. Protein: CAWSAGAANEKLFF. The gene calls are TRBV30 and TRBJ1-4; a weak D match, TRBD1 (6 bases). Trimming shortened V by 1 base and J by 3 bases, and 9 bases separated the two germline ends. The CDR3 is 14 amino acids. Per germline, CDR1 GTSNPN and CDR2 SVGIG (reference sequence).

Comments on this clone: Other DNA sequences of this sample code for an identical CDR3. The genes are TRBV10-3 and TRBJ2-5; D not certain. Per the germline V gene, CDR1 is ENHRY and CDR2 is SYGVKD. The CDR3 loop spans 13 amino acids. The V end was cut by 0 bases, the J end by 5 bases, with 7 bases between. As DNA, the CDR3 is TGTGCCATCAGTGAGTCGGGTTTGGAGACCCAGTACTTC. It encodes CAISESGLETQYF.

The chain couples TRBV4-1 to TRBJ2-3, with unresolved D. There are 13 residues in the CDR3. Germline-derived CDR1 and CDR2 are MGHRA and YSYEKL. V lost 1 base to trimming and J lost 9 bases, with 11 bases between them. This CDR3 is CASSQVIRATQYF. DNA of the CDR3: TGCGCCAGCAGCCAAGTTATCCGAGCAACGCAGTATTTT.

This sequence joins TRBV25-1 and TRBJ2-3; 7 nucleotides agree with TRBD2. This CDR3 is 17 amino acids long. V lost 10 bases and J lost 1; bases outside the gene matches: 17. From germline, CDR1 is MGHDK and CDR2 SYGVNS. CDR3 sequence reads: CAIKTSRGGSGTDTQYF. The DNA for the CDR3 is TGTGCCATCAAGACTAGCCGGGGTGGCTCCGGCACAGATACGCAGTATTTT.

This clone has just one count. This chain joins TRBV6-5 and TRBJ1-5; no clear D gene. V was pared by 0 bases and J by 5 bases, with 11 bases between. Germline V CDR1 and CDR2: MNHEY, SVGAGI. This CDR3 contains 15 residues. This chain's CDR3 is CASSYSIQNHQPQHF. The CDR3 DNA reads as TGTGCCAGCAGTTACTCGATCCAAAACCATCAGCCCCAGCATTTT.

This chain connects TRBV6-5 to TRBJ2-5; 13 nucleotides align to TRBD2. The CDR3 is 15 residues long. Germline V gene data show CDR1 as MNHEY and CDR2 as SVGAGI. J lost 2 bases, V lost 5 bases, and 2 bases had no gene match. The CDR3 protein is CASSQGLAGQETQYF. DNA of the CDR3: TGTGCCAGCAGTCAGGGACTAGCGGGACAAGAGACCCAGTACTTC.

The chain couples TRBV10-3 to TRBJ2-1; no firm D call. Trimming cost V 0 bases and J 0 bases, with 9 bases left between them. There are 16 residues in the CDR3. The germline CDR1 and CDR2 sequences are ENHRY and SYGVKD. CDR3 sequence reads: CAISESEGSSYNEQFF. The CDR3 DNA is TGTGCCATCAGTGAGTCGGAAGGTAGCTCCTACAATGAGCAGTTCTTC.

This rearrangement joins TRBV7-2 to TRBJ2-3, with 9 bases aligning to TRBD1. Germline values: CDR1 SGHTA, CDR2 FQGNSA. The length of the CDR3 is 15 residues. J was trimmed by 3 bases and V by 2 bases; bases with no gene match: 3. CDR3 region: CASSLYGQGTDTQYF. The CDR3 DNA is TGTGCCAGCAGCTTATACGGACAGGGGACAGATACGCAGTATTTT. Based on the CDR3 plus reference TRBV7-2 and TRBJ2-3, the full variable domain is GAGVSQSPSNKVTEKGKDVELRCDPISGHTALYWYRQSLGQGLEFLIYFQGNSAPDKSGLPSDRFSAERTGGSVSTLTIQRTQQEDSAVYLCASSLYGQGTDTQYFGPGTRLTVL.

The V call is TRBV4-3, the J call TRBJ1-2, with D maybe TRBD1 (5 bases). The CDR3 is 16 residues long. Germline V gene sequence: CDR1 LGHNA, CDR2 YSLEER. V shed 6 bases and J shed 0 bases, with 17 bases lying between them. The CDR3 DNA follows: TGCGCCAGCAGTCTAGGGACCGCTACTCCTAACTATGGCTACACCTTC. Amino acids: CASSLGTATPNYGYTF.

This clone was detected only once. The chain employs TRBV2 and TRBJ1-2; tentatively, D is TRBD1 (5 bases). V was cut by 6 bases and J by 7 bases, with 18 bases left in between. Germline assignment: CDR1 SNHLY and CDR2 FYNNEI. This CDR3 contains 14 residues. The DNA for the CDR3 is TGTGCCAGCAGGAGAGAGGGGATCTCTCCTGGCTACACCTTC. Protein sequence: CASRREGISPGYTF.

The rearrangement links TRBV29-1 to TRBJ1-1; 7 bases match TRBD1. The germline CDR1 and CDR2 sequences are SQVTM and ANQGSEA. The CDR3 is 14 amino acids. Trimming took 6 bases from V and 0 from J; bases not matched to a gene: 7. This chain's CDR3 is CSVLDRLLNTEAFF. The CDR3 region has the DNA TGCAGCGTCCTGGACAGGCTACTGAACACTGAAGCTTTCTTT. The full variable domain, rest sourced from reference TRBV29-1 and TRBJ1-1, is SAVISQKPSRDICQRGTSLTIQCQVDSQVTMMFWYRQQPGQSLTLIATANQGSEATYESGFVIDKFPISRPNLTFSTLTVSNMSPEDSSIYLCSVLDRLLNTEAFFGQGTRLTVV.

This rearrangement joins TRBV2 to TRBJ1-3; D is possibly TRBD1 (5 bases). The CDR3 has 13 residues. Germline CDR1 reads SNHLY; CDR2 reads FYNNEI. V was clipped by 3 bases and J by 4 bases, with 7 bases between them. The CDR3 coding sequence is TGTGCCAGCAGTGACAGGGAAGGAAACACCATATATTTT. Translated, it gives CASSDREGNTIYF.

The rearrangement joins TRBV4-3 to TRBJ2-2; a weak D match, TRBD2 (5 bases). V shed 0 bases and J shed 6 bases, with 14 bases lying between them. The CDR3 has 16 amino acids. Germline CDR1 reads LGHNA; CDR2 reads YSLEER. The CDR3 DNA reads as TGCGCCAGCAGCCAAGAGACGGGGAAGGGCGCCGGGGAGCTGTTTTTT. This sequence encodes CASSQETGKGAGELFF.

The chain is built from TRBV21-1 and TRBJ2-4. TRBV21-1 is a recognized pseudogene. CDR3 length: 16 amino acids. The chain's CDR3 is CASPQGGQLAKNIQYF. Written as DNA, the CDR3 is TGTGCCAGCCCCCAAGGAGGACAATTAGCCAAAAACATTCAGTACTTC.

To note about this clone: The same CDR3 arises from other DNA sequences in this sample as well. CDR3 DNA: TGCGCCAGCAGCTCCGGACAGGGCCCTTACGAGCAGTACTTC. Translation: CASSSGQGPYEQYF. The rearrangement uses TRBV5-1 and TRBJ2-7; 8 bases line up with TRBD1. In germline, CDR1 is SGHRS, CDR2 YFSETQ. The CDR3 spans 14 residues. With V trimmed by 3 bases and J by 4 bases, 6 bases remained unmatched.

The rearrangement links TRBV5-1 to TRBJ1-4; perhaps TRBD1 as D (5 bases). The germline CDR1 and CDR2 sequences are SGHRS and YFSETQ. With 4 bases removed from V and 7 bases from J, the gap between germline ends came to 20 bases. This CDR3 is 16 amino acids long. In DNA, the CDR3 is TGCGCCAGCAGCCCCACGCCCGGGGCCTCGCCTGAAAAACTGTTTTTT. This codes for CASSPTPGASPEKLFF.

The chain is built from TRBV18 and TRBJ2-4; 7 nucleotides align to TRBD2. Germline values: CDR1 KGHSH, CDR2 LQKENI. After removal of 6 bases from V and 0 bases from J, the junction contained 5 bases not matched to a gene. This CDR3 has 15 amino acids. The CDR3 coding sequence is TGTGCCAGCTCCTCGTCGGGGGGAGCCAAAAACATTCAGTACTTC. Translation gives CASSSSGGAKNIQYF.

This rearrangement joins TRBV6-5 to TRBJ2-5; maybe TRBD1 (5 bases). V lost 6 bases to trimming and J lost 1 base, with 15 bases between them. This CDR3 spans 15 amino acids. Germline V gene data show CDR1 as MNHEY and CDR2 as SVGAGI. CDR3 loop: CASSRASGRQETQYF. The CDR3 DNA reads TGTGCCAGCAGCCGTGCCTCAGGGCGCCAAGAGACCCAGTACTTC.

This clone was seen a single time. Additional DNA sequences in this sample encode the identical CDR3. The chain has TRBV5-6 and TRBJ2-7; D remains ambiguous. Germline CDR1 SGHDT, CDR2 YYEEEE. The V and J ends lost 1 base and 6 bases respectively, with 5 bases between them. The CDR3 is 11 residues long. CDR3 sequence reads: CASSLLGEQYF. Here the CDR3 DNA reads TGTGCCAGCAGCTTGTTAGGCGAGCAGTACTTC.

This clone was counted only a few times. The chain couples TRBV5-8 to TRBJ2-7; D remains unclear. This CDR3 spans 14 amino acids. Per the germline V gene, CDR1 is SGHTS and CDR2 is YDEGEE. The V end lost 5 bases, the J end lost 1 base, and 13 bases lay between the germline ends. In nucleotides, the CDR3 is TGTGCCAGCAGTAACCCGAGTTTATCCTACGAGCAGTACTTC. This gives the protein CASSNPSLSYEQYF.

As for this clone: Other DNA sequences of this sample code for an identical CDR3. This sequence joins TRBV9 and TRBJ1-6; no definite D call. The V gene's germline CDR1 is SGDLS and CDR2 YYNGEE. CDR3 length: 15 amino acids. V lost 0 bases, J lost 9 bases, and 13 bases lay in between. The CDR3 coding sequence is TGTGCCAGCAGCGTAGAGGGAGGTCTTGGTTCACCCCTCCACTTT. Translated: CASSVEGGLGSPLHF.

The chain links TRBV30 to TRBJ2-7, with 11 bases lining up with TRBD2. CDR3 length: 15 residues. V dropped 1 base and J dropped 3; count of bases not matched to a gene: 5. Germline V lookup: CDR1 GTSNPN, CDR2 SVGIG (reference sequence). Written as DNA, the CDR3 is TGTGCCTGGAGTGCCGGGACTAGCGGAGACTACGAGCAGTACTTC. This sequence encodes CAWSAGTSGDYEQYF.

The sample holds one count of this clone. The chain couples TRBV19 to TRBJ2-3, with D uncertain. Trimming removed 1 base from V and 3 bases from J, with 8 bases in between. The CDR3 sequence is 14 residues long. Germline CDR1 reads LNHDA; CDR2 reads SQIVND (reference sequence). CDR3 nucleotide sequence: TGTGCCAGTAGTATAGGACGAGAGACAGATACGCAGTATTTT. Amino acid sequence: CASSIGRETDTQYF. Full variable domain (remainder filled in from reference TRBV19 and TRBJ2-3): DGGITQSPKYLFRKEGQNVTLSCEQNLNHDAMYWYRQDPGQGLRLIYYSQIVNDFQKGDIAEGYSVSREKKESFPLTVTSAQKNPTAFYLCASSIGRETDTQYFGPGTRLTVL.

The chain has TRBV7-2 and TRBJ2-1; 7 bases are shared with TRBD2. Germline V CDR1 and CDR2: SGHTA, FQGNSA. The V gene end was trimmed by 1 base and the J gene end by 5 bases; junction bases not matched to a gene: 8. The CDR3 length is 16 residues. The DNA of the CDR3 is TGTGCCAGCAGCTTAGTTTCTAGCGGTGGCCACAATGAGCAGTTCTTC. This sequence encodes CASSLVSSGGHNEQFF.

The gene calls are TRBV25-1 and TRBJ2-1, with 7 bases lining up with TRBD2. CDR3 length: 16 residues. With V trimmed by 1 base and J by 0 bases, 3 bases remained unmatched. From germline, CDR1 is MGHDK and CDR2 SYGVNS. The CDR3 nucleotides read TGTGCCAGCAGTGAATTGGGGGGGACCTCCTACAATGAGCAGTTCTTC. This codes for CASSELGGTSYNEQFF.

This rearrangement joins TRBV10-2 to TRBJ1-1, with 7 bases that match TRBD1. V lost 6 bases and J lost 8; bases outside the gene matches: 9. The length of the CDR3 is 13 residues. Germline V gene lookup returns CDR1 WSHSY and CDR2 SAAADI. The CDR3 reads CASSNHRGLEAFF. CDR3 bases: TGCGCCAGCAGCAATCACAGGGGACTCGAAGCTTTCTTT.

Worth noting for this clone: A read error may produce the germline difference seen at one junction end. The gene calls are TRBV20-1 and TRBJ2-7, with 8 nucleotides matching TRBD1. The CDR3 runs 11 residues. CDR1 is DFQATT, CDR2 SNEGSKA, per germline (reference sequence). DNA for the CDR3: TGCAGTGCTAGAGGGGGACAGGTATTAGGATTC. This gives the protein CSARGGQVLGF.